Presented here are 16 T cell receptor beta chains from one specimen sequenced in a study of breast tumors, draining lymph nodes, adjacent tissues (dated by TCRdb to 2015 to 2016). Lymph node samples were obtained from the axillary draining lymph nodes of breast cancer patients. The protocol used for the library was multiplex PCR. TCRdb lists the instrument as Illumina HiSeq 2000. TCRdb reanalyzed the raw reads on its own, using fastp at Q25 for trimming and MiXCR for clone calling, and kept in-frame beta chains. Merged by CDR3 protein, the rows form single entries marked with the most common genes and DNA. A total of fewer than 300,000 distinct CDR3 sequences appear in this sample, approximately 31% of them only once. 1.4% of the sample is held by the ten biggest clonotypes. Sequenced material: axillary lymph node tissue. These receptor sequences come from a female donor with breast cancer. Some clones in this sample may be carry-over from other donors' samples.

The sample holds many counts of this clonotype. This sequence joins TRBV3-1 and TRBJ2-7, with D hard to call. V gave up 8 bases and J gave up 4 bases, with 6 bases separating them. This CDR3 spans 10 amino acids. Germline V gene lookup returns CDR1 LGHDT and CDR2 YNNKEL (reference sequence). DNA for the CDR3: TGTGCCAGCGGGGATTACGAGCAGTACTTC. This encodes CASGDYEQYF.

This clonotype has only a few counts. A clone one base away is much larger, so this may be a read error. The V call is TRBV9, the J call TRBJ2-3; 9 bases fit TRBD2. The CDR3 sequence is 15 residues long. The ends lost 7 bases at V and 0 bases at J; junction bases unmatched: 6. Per the germline V gene, CDR1 is SGDLS and CDR2 is YYNGEE. CDR3: CASAASGTSTDTQYF. The DNA for the CDR3 is TGTGCCAGCGCCGCTAGCGGGACTAGCACAGATACGCAGTATTTT.

This clonotype was detected many times. The chain is built from TRBV7-3 and TRBJ2-1; 14 bases fit TRBD2. Germline V gene data show CDR1 as SGHTA and CDR2 as FQGTGA. The CDR3 is 17 residues long. After removal of 1 base from V and 3 bases from J, the junction contained 2 bases not matched to a gene. CDR3 in amino acids: CASSLIGLAGGYNEQFF. DNA for the CDR3: TGTGCCAGCAGCTTAATTGGACTAGCGGGAGGCTACAATGAGCAGTTCTTC.

This clonotype was seen just once. The V and J genes are TRBV20-1 and TRBJ2-2; 8 nucleotides line up with TRBD2. The CDR3 totals 12 residues. Germline V lookup: CDR1 DFQATT, CDR2 SNEGSKA (reference sequence). With 7 bases clipped from V and 7 bases from J, the junction kept 5 bases outside the gene matches. The CDR3 reads CSVERGIGELFF. For the CDR3, the DNA is TGCAGTGTCGAGCGGGGGATCGGGGAGCTGTTTTTT.

This clonotype was picked up many times. This chain joins TRBV19 and TRBJ2-2; D is possibly TRBD1 or TRBD2 (6 bases each). V lost 1 base to trimming and J lost 4 bases, with 16 bases between them. Germline CDR1 reads LNHDA; CDR2 reads SQIVND (reference sequence). The CDR3 is made up of 17 amino acids. CDR3 in amino acids: CASSIGRGARVTGELFF. In nucleotides, the CDR3 is TGTGCCAGTAGTATAGGAAGGGGGGCTAGGGTCACCGGGGAGCTGTTTTTT.

This clonotype occurred many times. CDR3 loop: CASSFSASGNSEQYF. CDR3 sequence (DNA): TGCGCCAGCAGCTTTTCGGCTAGCGGGAACTCCGAGCAGTACTTC. The genes are TRBV5-1 and TRBJ2-7, with 9 bases fitting TRBD2. Germline CDR1 SGHRS, CDR2 YFSETQ. The CDR3 consists of 15 residues. V trimming: 2 bases; J trimming: 6 bases; junction bases outside the gene matches: 9.

This clonotype has a count of ten or more. The chain links TRBV7-8 to TRBJ2-1; 9 nucleotides align to TRBD2. V was clipped by 1 base and J by 5 bases; unmatched bases: 12. Germline-derived CDR1 and CDR2 are SGHVS and FQNEAQ. The CDR3 sequence is 18 residues long. CDR3 nucleotide sequence: TGTGCCAGCAGCTTAGAGGGAGTAGCGGGAGTGAAAGACAATGAGCAGTTCTTC. Residues: CASSLEGVAGVKDNEQFF.

This clonotype appeared a single time. Its ends do not fully match the called genes, so a read error is possible. The chain employs TRBV10-3 and TRBJ1-1, with 7 bases identical to TRBD1. CDR3 length: 16 amino acids. Germline assignment: CDR1 ENHRY and CDR2 SYGVKD. The CDR3 region has the DNA TGTGCCCTCAGTGAGTCAGGCTTCGAGACAGGGTCTAAGGCTTTCTTT. Its protein product is CALSESGFETGSKAFF.

This clonotype was recorded many times. The chain recombines TRBV5-5 with TRBJ2-5; TRBD2 matches 9 bases. The V gene's germline CDR1 is SGHKS and CDR2 YYEKEE (reference sequence). V trimming: 0 bases; J trimming: 5 bases; junction bases outside the gene matches: 8. This CDR3 contains 16 residues. The CDR3 region has the DNA TGTGCCAGCAGCTTGGGGGTAGCGGGAGAAGGGGAGACCCAGTACTTC. Translated, it gives CASSLGVAGEGETQYF.

In this sample, this clonotype turned up many times. This chain connects TRBV5-1 to TRBJ2-7; D unclear. Deletions cut 2 bases from V and 3 bases from J, with 9 bases between. Per the germline V gene, CDR1 is SGHRS and CDR2 is YFSETQ. The CDR3 contains 13 residues. This CDR3 reads CASSLWSFYEQYF. The CDR3 nucleotides are TGCGCCAGCAGCTTATGGTCATTCTACGAGCAGTACTTC.

Turning to this clonotype: It is likely a read error, because the conserved phenylalanine at the end of the CDR3 is missing. V is TRBV19 and J is TRBJ2-6; 7 positions match TRBD1. Germline CDR1 is LNHDA and CDR2 is SQIVND (reference sequence). The CDR3 has 18 amino acids. The CDR3 coding sequence is TGTGCCAGTAGAATCCTGCCGGGACAGAGCTCTGGGGCCAACATCCTGACTCTC. The encoded protein is CASRILPGQSSGANILTL.

The gene calls are TRBV5-6 and TRBJ1-2; no clear D gene. The CDR3 has 15 residues. Germline CDR1 is SGHDT and CDR2 is YYEEEE. Trimming removed 3 bases at V and 3 bases at J, with 15 bases between. The CDR3 region is CASSSVGAADYGYTF. CDR3 sequence (DNA): TGTGCCAGCAGCTCGGTGGGAGCGGCGGACTATGGCTACACCTTC.

In the case of this clonotype: A much larger clone lies one base from this, so it may be a read error. This chain connects TRBV6-1 to TRBJ2-5, with 10 bases fitting TRBD2. Losses at the gene ends were 4 bases for V and 7 bases for J; bases not matched to a gene: 15. The CDR3 has 17 amino acids. Germline V gene data show CDR1 as MNHNS and CDR2 as SASEGT. The CDR3, as DNA: TGTGCCAGCAGTGCCGGGACTAGCGAAGAAAGGGGATGGACCCAGTACTTC. Amino acid sequence: CASSAGTSEERGWTQYF.

This clonotype was counted many times. This chain links TRBV5-6 with TRBJ1-6; D perhaps matches TRBD1 (5 bases). This CDR3 has 16 residues. Trimming took 4 bases from V and 7 from J, leaving 18 bases between them. Per the germline V gene, CDR1 is SGHDT and CDR2 is YYEEEE. The CDR3, as DNA: TGTGCCAGCAGCCTCGACGTCGGGACGTACAATTCACCCCTCCACTTT. Translating gives CASSLDVGTYNSPLHF.

There are many counts of this clonotype. The gene calls are TRBV14 and TRBJ2-7; D might be TRBD1 (5 bases). V was shortened by 2 bases and J by 2 bases, with 16 bases between the two germline ends. Germline lookup yields CDR1 SGHDN and CDR2 FVKESK. The CDR3 consists of 16 residues. The CDR3 DNA is TGTGCCAGCAGCCAAAGGACCTTAGTGGGGCCCTACGAGCAGTACTTC. Encoded protein: CASSQRTLVGPYEQYF.

This clonotype was detected many times. The genes are TRBV12-3 or TRBV12-4 and TRBJ2-7; 11 positions agree with TRBD1. The J segment lost 6 bases and the V segment lost 5 bases, leaving 6 bases of the junction unmatched. The CDR3 totals 14 residues. The CDR3 DNA is TGTGCCAGCAGTCCCCGGACAGGGGGCCTCGAGCAGTACTTC. It encodes CASSPRTGGLEQYF.